This passage covers 15 T cell receptor beta chains from one sample sequenced in a study of T cell responses to AZD1222 COVID-19 vaccine. Assay: immunoSEQ multiplex PCR; the TCRdb copy retains only in-frame clones and omits some. The sample holds roughly 140,000 clones, 90% to 95% seen once. The sample in question was peripheral blood, obtained on day 0 of AZD1222 vaccination. These receptors were obtained from an adult in good health.

This chain connects TRBV2 to TRBJ2-2; D unclear. The CDR3 extends over 11 amino acids. The V and J ends lost 6 bases and 1 base respectively, with 0 bases between them. Germline V lookup: CDR1 SNHLY, CDR2 FYNNEI. The CDR3 coding sequence is TGTGCCAGCAGGAACACCGGGGAGCTGTTTTTT. Its translation: CASRNTGELFF.

In nucleotides, the CDR3 is TGTGCCAGCAGCCCCGGGACTGACAACTACGAGCAGTACTTC. The encoded protein is CASSPGTDNYEQYF. The chain combines TRBV3-1 (or the pseudogene TRBV3-2) with TRBJ2-7; D perhaps matches TRBD2 (6 bases). CDR3 length: 14 residues. Trimming shortened V by 4 bases and J by 3 bases, and 13 bases separated the two germline ends. Germline assignment: CDR1 LGHDT and CDR2 YNNKEL (reference sequence).

This chain links TRBV3-1 (or the pseudogene TRBV3-2) with TRBJ1-2; D may be TRBD1 (6 bases). The CDR3 is 15 amino acids. Germline CDR1 reads LGHDT; CDR2 reads YNNKEL (reference sequence). The ends were cut back, 4 bases at V and 1 base at J, with 13 bases in the middle. CDR3 in amino acids: CASSPGEGINYGYTF. DNA for the CDR3: TGTGCCAGCAGCCCAGGGGAGGGGATTAACTATGGCTACACCTTC.

The CDR3 region is CASSSTSGSLETQYF. The CDR3 DNA sequence: TGTGCCAGCAGCTCGACTAGCGGGAGCTTAGAGACCCAGTACTTC. The chain recombines TRBV7-8 with TRBJ2-5, with 12 bases identical to TRBD2. Trimming took 4 bases from V and 4 from J; bases not matched to a gene: 4. The CDR3 spans 15 residues. Germline CDR1 SGHVS, CDR2 FQNEAQ.

The chain employs TRBV10-3 and TRBJ2-3; TRBD2 matches 10 bases. The germline gives CDR1 ENHRY, CDR2 SYGVKD. CDR3 size: 15 residues. The junction had 12 bases not matched to a gene; V was cut back by 11 bases and J by 4 bases. The CDR3 loop is CAHASSGGEADTQYF. Written as DNA, the CDR3 is TGTGCCCATGCCTCAAGCGGGGGGGAGGCAGATACGCAGTATTTT.

The CDR3 DNA follows: TGTGCCAGCAGCGCTCGGGCGGGGAACACCGGGGAGCTGTTTTTT. This codes for CASSARAGNTGELFF. This chain joins TRBV9 and TRBJ2-2; perhaps TRBD2 as D (5 bases). V dropped 3 bases and J dropped 1 base, with 10 bases sitting between them. Germline lookup yields CDR1 SGDLS and CDR2 YYNGEE. The CDR3 has 15 amino acids.

This clone was observed a single time. Written as DNA, the CDR3 is TGTGCCAGCAGCCTGAGGGAGTCCTATGGCTACACCTTC. It yields the protein CASSLRESYGYTF. This chain joins TRBV3-1 (or the pseudogene TRBV3-2) and TRBJ1-2; D is ambiguous. Germline V gives CDR1 LGHDT, CDR2 YNNKEL (reference sequence). The CDR3 contains 13 residues. V was cut by 4 bases and J by 4 bases, with 10 bases left in between.

The chain combines TRBV6-5 with TRBJ2-7; D perhaps matches TRBD1 (5 bases). V was pared by 8 bases and J by 0 bases, with 17 bases between. CDR3 length: 15 amino acids. Germline V gene data show CDR1 as MNHEY and CDR2 as SVGAGI. CDR3 protein: CASRQGVTYSYEQYF. The DNA of the CDR3 is TGTGCCAGCCGCCAAGGGGTGACGTACTCCTACGAGCAGTACTTC.

The chain combines TRBV3-1 (or the pseudogene TRBV3-2) with TRBJ1-3; 10 positions match TRBD1. This CDR3 region has 16 residues. The V segment lost 4 bases and the J segment 6 bases; nucleotides outside the gene matches: 9. Germline-derived CDR1 and CDR2 are LGHDT and YNNKEL (reference sequence). The chain's CDR3 is CASSLHAGTGANTIYF. The CDR3 region has the DNA TGTGCCAGCAGCCTCCATGCCGGGACAGGGGCAAACACCATATATTTT.

The chain combines TRBV2 with TRBJ2-7, with D possibly matching TRBD2 (5 bases). Germline V lookup: CDR1 SNHLY, CDR2 FYNNEI. This CDR3 is built from 12 residues. V was shortened by 8 bases and J by 6 bases, with 14 bases between the two germline ends. The CDR3 loop reads CASLALSGEQYF. The CDR3 nucleotides are TGTGCCAGCCTAGCTTTGTCGGGCGAGCAGTACTTC.

CDR3 DNA: TGTGCCAGCAGCTTTTCACCCGACGGACGGGTCCACTACGAGCAGTACTTC. The encoded protein is CASSFSPDGRVHYEQYF. The J gene is TRBJ2-7, the V gene TRBV13; D ambiguous. Germline CDR1 reads PRHDT; CDR2 reads FYEKMQ (reference sequence). The ends were cut back, 3 bases at V and 3 bases at J, with 21 bases in the middle. This CDR3 spans 17 amino acids.

The V call is TRBV19, the J call TRBJ1-2; 7 nucleotides match TRBD1. CDR3 size: 14 residues. Losses at the gene ends were 4 bases for V and 8 bases for J; bases not matched to a gene: 10. Germline V gene sequence: CDR1 LNHDA, CDR2 SQIVND (reference sequence). The CDR3: CASSRGGSTRGYTF. CDR3 DNA: TGTGCCAGTAGTAGAGGGGGCTCAACTAGGGGCTACACCTTC. The variable domain in full, completed from reference TRBV19 and TRBJ1-2, reads DGGITQSPKYLFRKEGQNVTLSCEQNLNHDAMYWYRQDPGQGLRLIYYSQIVNDFQKGDIAEGYSVSREKKESFPLTVTSAQKNPTAFYLCASSRGGSTRGYTFGSGTRLTVV.

This sequence joins TRBV3-1 (or the pseudogene TRBV3-2) and TRBJ1-1; no clear D. V lost 1 base and J lost 3, with 9 bases in between. This CDR3 spans 14 amino acids. The V gene's germline CDR1 is LGHDT and CDR2 YNNKEL (reference sequence). The CDR3 DNA is TGTGCCAGCAGCCAAGGACCCCCGGACACTGAAGCTTTCTTT. Its protein is CASSQGPPDTEAFF.

The chain combines TRBV19 with TRBJ1-1; D not resolved. V was shortened by 3 bases and J by 1 base, with 9 bases between the two germline ends. CDR3 size: 14 residues. Germline V lookup: CDR1 LNHDA, CDR2 SQIVND (reference sequence). Written as DNA, the CDR3 is TGTGCCAGTAGTATCTTCGTAGCGAACACTGAAGCTTTCTTT. Its protein product is CASSIFVANTEAFF.

The chain carries TRBV6-2 or TRBV6-3 and TRBJ1-5; D gene ambiguous. Germline V gives CDR1 MNHEY, CDR2 SVGEGT. The CDR3 is 15 residues long. Trimming removed 0 bases at V and 2 bases at J, with 8 bases between. The CDR3 coding sequence is TGTGCCAGCAGTTACTCGGGATGGGGCAATCAGCCCCAGCATTTT. As protein: CASSYSGWGNQPQHF.